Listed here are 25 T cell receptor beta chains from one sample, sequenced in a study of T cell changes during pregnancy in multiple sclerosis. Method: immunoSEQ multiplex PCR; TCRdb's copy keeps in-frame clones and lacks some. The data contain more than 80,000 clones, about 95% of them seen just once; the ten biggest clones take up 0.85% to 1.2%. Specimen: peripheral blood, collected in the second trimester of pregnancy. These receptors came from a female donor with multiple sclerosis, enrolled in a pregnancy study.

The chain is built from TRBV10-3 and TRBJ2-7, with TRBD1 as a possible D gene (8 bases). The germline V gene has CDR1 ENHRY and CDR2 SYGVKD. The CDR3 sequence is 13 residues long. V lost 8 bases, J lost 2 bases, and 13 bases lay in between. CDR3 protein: CAISQGGTYEQYF. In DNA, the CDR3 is TGTGCCATCTCACAGGGGGGGACCTACGAGCAGTACTTC.

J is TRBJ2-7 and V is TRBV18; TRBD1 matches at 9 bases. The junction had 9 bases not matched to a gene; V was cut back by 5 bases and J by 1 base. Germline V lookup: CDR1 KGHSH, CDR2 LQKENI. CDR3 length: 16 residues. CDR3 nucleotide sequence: TGTGCCAGCTCAGTTTATGACAGGGGGATTTCCTACGAGCAGTACTTC. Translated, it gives CASSVYDRGISYEQYF. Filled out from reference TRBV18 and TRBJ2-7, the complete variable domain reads NAGVMQNPRHLVRRRGQEARLRCSPMKGHSHVYWYRQLPEEGLKFMVYLQKENIIDESGMPKERFSAEFPKEGPSILRIQQVVRGDSAAYFCASSVYDRGISYEQYFGPGTRLTVT.

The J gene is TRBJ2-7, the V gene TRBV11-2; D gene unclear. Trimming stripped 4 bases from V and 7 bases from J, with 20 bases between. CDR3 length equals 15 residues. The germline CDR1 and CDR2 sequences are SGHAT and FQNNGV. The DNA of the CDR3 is TGTGCCAGCAGCTCTCAGTCAGAGGCCCTAGGAGAGCAGTACTTC. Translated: CASSSQSEALGEQYF. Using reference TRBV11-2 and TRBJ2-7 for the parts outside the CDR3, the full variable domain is EAGVAQSPRYKIIEKRQSVAFWCNPISGHATLYWYQQILGQGPKLLIQFQNNGVVDDSQLPKDRFSAERLKGVDSTLKIQPAKLEDSAVYLCASSSQSEALGEQYFGPGTRLTVT.

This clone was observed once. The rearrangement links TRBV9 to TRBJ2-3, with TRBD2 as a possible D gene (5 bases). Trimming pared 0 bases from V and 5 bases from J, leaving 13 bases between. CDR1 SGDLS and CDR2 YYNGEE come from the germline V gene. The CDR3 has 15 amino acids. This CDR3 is CASSVGPSSIDTQYF. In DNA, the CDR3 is TGTGCCAGCAGCGTAGGGCCTAGCTCGATAGATACGCAGTATTTT. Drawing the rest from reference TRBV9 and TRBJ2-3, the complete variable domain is DSGVTQTPKHLITATGQRVTLRCSPRSGDLSVYWYQQSLDQGLQFLIQYYNGEERAKGNILERFSAQQFPDLHSELNLSSLELGDSALYFCASSVGPSSIDTQYFGPGTRLTVL.

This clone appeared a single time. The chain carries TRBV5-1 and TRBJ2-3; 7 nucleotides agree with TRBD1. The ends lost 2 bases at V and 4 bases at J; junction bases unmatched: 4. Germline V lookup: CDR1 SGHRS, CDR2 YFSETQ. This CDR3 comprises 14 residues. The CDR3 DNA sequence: TGCGCCAGCAGCTTTAGACAGGGATCAGATACGCAGTATTTT. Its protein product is CASSFRQGSDTQYF.

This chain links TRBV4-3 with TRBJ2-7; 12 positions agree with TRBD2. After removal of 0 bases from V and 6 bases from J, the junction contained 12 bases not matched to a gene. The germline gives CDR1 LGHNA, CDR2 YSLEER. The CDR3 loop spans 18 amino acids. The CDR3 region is CASSQEVLAGGPIGEQYF. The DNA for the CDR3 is TGCGCCAGCAGCCAAGAGGTCCTAGCGGGAGGGCCGATCGGCGAGCAGTACTTC.

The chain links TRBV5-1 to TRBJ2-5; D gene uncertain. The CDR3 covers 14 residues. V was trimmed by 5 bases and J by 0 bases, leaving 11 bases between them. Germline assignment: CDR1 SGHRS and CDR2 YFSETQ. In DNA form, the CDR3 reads TGCGCCAGCAGTTACGACGGGTACCAAGAGACCCAGTACTTC. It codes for CASSYDGYQETQYF.

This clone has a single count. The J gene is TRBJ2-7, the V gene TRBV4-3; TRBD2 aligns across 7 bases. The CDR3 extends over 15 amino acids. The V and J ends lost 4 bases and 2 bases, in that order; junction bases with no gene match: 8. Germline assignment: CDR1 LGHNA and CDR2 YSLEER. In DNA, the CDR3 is TGCGCCAGCAGCCCCGGACTAGAGGTCCCCTACGAGCAGTACTTC. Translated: CASSPGLEVPYEQYF.

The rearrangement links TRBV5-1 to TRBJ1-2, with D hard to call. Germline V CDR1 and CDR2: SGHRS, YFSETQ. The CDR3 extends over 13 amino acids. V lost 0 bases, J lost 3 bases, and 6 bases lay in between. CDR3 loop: CASSLVPDYGYTF. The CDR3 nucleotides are TGCGCCAGCAGCTTGGTTCCTGACTATGGCTACACCTTC.

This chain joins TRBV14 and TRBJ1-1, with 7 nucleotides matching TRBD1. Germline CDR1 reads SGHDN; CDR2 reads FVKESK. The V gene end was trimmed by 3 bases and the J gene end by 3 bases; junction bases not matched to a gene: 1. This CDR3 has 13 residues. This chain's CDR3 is CASSHQGDTEAFF. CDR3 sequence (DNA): TGTGCCAGCAGCCACCAGGGGGACACTGAAGCTTTCTTT.

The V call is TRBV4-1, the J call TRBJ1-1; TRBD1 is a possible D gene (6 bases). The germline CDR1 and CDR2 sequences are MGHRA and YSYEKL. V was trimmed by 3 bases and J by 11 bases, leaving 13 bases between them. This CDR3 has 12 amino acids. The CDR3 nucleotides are TGCGCCAGCAGCCATCCGCGGGGGCGGGCTTTCTTT. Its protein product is CASSHPRGRAFF.

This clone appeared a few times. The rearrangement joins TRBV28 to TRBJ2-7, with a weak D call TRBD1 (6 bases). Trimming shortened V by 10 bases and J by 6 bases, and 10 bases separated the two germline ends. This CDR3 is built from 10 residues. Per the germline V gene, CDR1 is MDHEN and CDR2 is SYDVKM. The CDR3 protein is CATMGAEQYF. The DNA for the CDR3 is TGTGCCACCATGGGGGCCGAGCAGTACTTC.

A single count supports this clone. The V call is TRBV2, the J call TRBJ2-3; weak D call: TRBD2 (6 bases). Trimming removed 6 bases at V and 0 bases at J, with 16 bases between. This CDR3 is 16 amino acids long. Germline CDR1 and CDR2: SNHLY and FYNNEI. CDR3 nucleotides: TGTGCCAGCAGCTTGGTTTGGCGGGAAAGCACAGATACGCAGTATTTT. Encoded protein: CASSLVWRESTDTQYF.

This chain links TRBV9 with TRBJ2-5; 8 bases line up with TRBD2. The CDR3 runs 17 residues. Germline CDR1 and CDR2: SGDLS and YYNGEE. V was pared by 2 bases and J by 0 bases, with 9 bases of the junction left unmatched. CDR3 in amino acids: CASSVPPGLGDQETQYF. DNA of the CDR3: TGTGCCAGCAGCGTCCCACCGGGACTAGGGGACCAAGAGACCCAGTACTTC.

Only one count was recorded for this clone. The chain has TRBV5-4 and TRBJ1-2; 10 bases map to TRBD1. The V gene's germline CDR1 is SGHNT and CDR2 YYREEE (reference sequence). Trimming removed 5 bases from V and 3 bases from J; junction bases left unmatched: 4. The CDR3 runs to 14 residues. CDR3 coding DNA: TGTGCCAGCAGAATGACAGGGGGCTACTATGGCTACACCTTC. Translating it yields CASRMTGGYYGYTF.

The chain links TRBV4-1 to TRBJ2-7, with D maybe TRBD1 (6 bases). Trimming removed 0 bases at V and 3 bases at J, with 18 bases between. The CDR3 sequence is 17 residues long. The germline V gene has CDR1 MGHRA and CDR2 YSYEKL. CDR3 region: CASSQESLGHQNYEQYF. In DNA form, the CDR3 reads TGCGCCAGCAGCCAAGAATCGCTGGGACACCAAAACTACGAGCAGTACTTC.

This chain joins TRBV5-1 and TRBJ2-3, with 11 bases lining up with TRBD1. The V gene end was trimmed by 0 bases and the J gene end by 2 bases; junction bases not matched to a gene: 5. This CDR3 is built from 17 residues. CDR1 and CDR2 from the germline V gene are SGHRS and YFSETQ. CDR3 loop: CASSLGGTGGITDTQYF. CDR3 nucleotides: TGCGCCAGCAGCTTGGGGGGGACAGGGGGAATCACAGATACGCAGTATTTT.

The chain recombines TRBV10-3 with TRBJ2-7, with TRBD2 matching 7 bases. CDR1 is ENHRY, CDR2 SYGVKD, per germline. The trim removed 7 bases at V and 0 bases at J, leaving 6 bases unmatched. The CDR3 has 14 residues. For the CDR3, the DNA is TGTGCCATCACGAGCGGGACGGGCTCCTACGAGCAGTACTTC. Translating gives CAITSGTGSYEQYF.

The CDR3 DNA sequence: TGCGCCAGCAGACCTCTAGCGGGGAGAAACACCGGGGAGCTGTTTTTT. This gives the protein CASRPLAGRNTGELFF. The rearrangement links TRBV5-1 to TRBJ2-2, with 9 bases matching TRBD2. Germline V gene data show CDR1 as SGHRS and CDR2 as YFSETQ. This CDR3 has 16 residues. V lost 5 bases and J lost 2; bases outside the gene matches: 7.

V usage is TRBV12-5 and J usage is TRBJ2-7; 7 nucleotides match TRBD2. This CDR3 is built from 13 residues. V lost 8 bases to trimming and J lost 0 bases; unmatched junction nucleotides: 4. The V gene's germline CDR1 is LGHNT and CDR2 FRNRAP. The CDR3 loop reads CASNPGGSYEQYF. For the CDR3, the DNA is TGTGCTAGTAACCCGGGGGGCTCCTACGAGCAGTACTTC. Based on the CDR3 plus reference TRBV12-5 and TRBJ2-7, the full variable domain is DARVTQTPRHKVTEMGQEVTMRCQPILGHNTVFWYRQTMMQGLELLAYFRNRAPLDDSGMPKDRFSAEMPDATLATLKIQPSEPRDSAVYFCASNPGGSYEQYFGPGTRLTVT.

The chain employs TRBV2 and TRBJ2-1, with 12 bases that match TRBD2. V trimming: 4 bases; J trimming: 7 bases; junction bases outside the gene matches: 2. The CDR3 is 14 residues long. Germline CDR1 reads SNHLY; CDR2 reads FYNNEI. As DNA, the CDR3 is TGTGCCAGCAGTGCGGGACTAGCGGGTAATGAGCAGTTCTTC. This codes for CASSAGLAGNEQFF.

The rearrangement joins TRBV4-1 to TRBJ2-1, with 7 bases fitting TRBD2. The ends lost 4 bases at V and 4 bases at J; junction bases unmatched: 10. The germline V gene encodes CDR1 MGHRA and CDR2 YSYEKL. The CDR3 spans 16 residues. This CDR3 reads CASSPPLADPYNEQFF. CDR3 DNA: TGCGCCAGCAGCCCCCCCCTAGCGGACCCTTACAATGAGCAGTTCTTC.

Written as DNA, the CDR3 is TGTGCCAGCAAGCCCTTGGCGGGAGGAGGGGCAGAGACCCAGTACTTC. Protein: CASKPLAGGGAETQYF. V gene TRBV2 combines with J gene TRBJ2-5; TRBD2 aligns across 8 bases. The germline CDR1 and CDR2 sequences are SNHLY and FYNNEI. CDR3 length: 16 residues. The V segment lost 7 bases and the J segment 4 bases; nucleotides outside the gene matches: 14.

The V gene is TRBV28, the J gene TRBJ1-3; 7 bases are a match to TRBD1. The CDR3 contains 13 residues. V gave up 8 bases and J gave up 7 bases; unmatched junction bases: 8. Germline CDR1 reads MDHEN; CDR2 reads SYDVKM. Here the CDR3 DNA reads TGTGCCAGCCGGACCGGGACAGATAACACCATATATTTT. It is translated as CASRTGTDNTIYF.

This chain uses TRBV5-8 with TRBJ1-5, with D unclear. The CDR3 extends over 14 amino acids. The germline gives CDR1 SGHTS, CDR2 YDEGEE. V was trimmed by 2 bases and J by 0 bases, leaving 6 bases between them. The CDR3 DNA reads TGTGCCAGCAGCTTCAGTATTAGCAATCAGCCCCAGCATTTT. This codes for CASSFSISNQPQHF.